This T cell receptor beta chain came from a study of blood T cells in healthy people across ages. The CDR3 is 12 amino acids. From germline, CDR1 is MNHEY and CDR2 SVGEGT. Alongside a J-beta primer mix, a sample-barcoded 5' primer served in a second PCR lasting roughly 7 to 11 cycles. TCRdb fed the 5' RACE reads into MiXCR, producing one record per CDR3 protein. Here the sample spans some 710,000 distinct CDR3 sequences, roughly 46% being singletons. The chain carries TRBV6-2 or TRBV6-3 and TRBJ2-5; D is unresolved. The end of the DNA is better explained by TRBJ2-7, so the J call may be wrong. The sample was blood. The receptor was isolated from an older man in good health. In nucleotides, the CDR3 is TGTGCCAGCAGACAAGTCGGCTACGAGCAGTACTTC. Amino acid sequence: CASRQVGYEQYF.